The 31 T cell receptor beta chains in this list originate from one sample, sequenced in a study of blood T cell repertoires in COVID-19. This table comes from immunoSEQ multiplex PCR, and its TCRdb copy is limited to in-frame clones, with some not included. The data contain 75,000 to 90,000 clones, 90% to 95% of them singletons. Sequencing was carried out using peripheral blood. Receptor source: a woman aged 45-59 years in a cohort sampled during active COVID-19.

This clone has just one count. This sequence joins TRBV19 and TRBJ1-3; TRBD1 matches at 7 bases. This CDR3 is 14 amino acids long. V gave up 6 bases and J gave up 0 bases; unmatched junction bases: 2. Germline CDR1 is LNHDA and CDR2 is SQIVND (reference sequence). CDR3 amino acids: CASRDRSSGNTIYF. The CDR3 bases are TGTGCCAGTAGGGACAGGAGCTCTGGAAACACCATATATTTT.

The table lists this clone with a count of one. V usage is TRBV9 and J usage is TRBJ2-7; a weak D match, TRBD1 (5 bases). The CDR3 length is 16 residues. Trimming pared 0 bases from V and 1 base from J, leaving 14 bases between. Germline values: CDR1 SGDLS, CDR2 YYNGEE. Here the CDR3 reads CASSVAPQAGSYEQYF. Here the CDR3 DNA reads TGTGCCAGCAGCGTAGCTCCCCAGGCAGGGTCCTACGAGCAGTACTTC.

This sequence joins TRBV28 and TRBJ1-1, with D tentatively TRBD1 (5 bases). This CDR3 has 13 amino acids. CDR1 is MDHEN, CDR2 SYDVKM, per germline. With 6 bases removed from V and 1 base from J, the gap between germline ends came to 9 bases. The CDR3 nucleotides are TGTGCCAGCAGGAAGCAGGGGAACACTGAAGCTTTCTTT. It specifies CASRKQGNTEAFF.

The chain carries TRBV2 and TRBJ1-1; D gene unclear. Germline CDR1 reads SNHLY; CDR2 reads FYNNEI. The ends were cut back, 3 bases at V and 5 bases at J, with 13 bases in the middle. This CDR3 is built from 14 residues. The CDR3 reads CASSDSGFGTEAFF. CDR3 nucleotide sequence: TGTGCCAGCAGTGATTCGGGGTTCGGAACTGAAGCTTTCTTT.

The chain carries TRBV11-2 and TRBJ2-3, with D maybe TRBD2 (5 bases). CDR3 length equals 16 residues. Trimming removed 0 bases at V and 4 bases at J, with 14 bases between. In germline, CDR1 is SGHAT, CDR2 FQNNGV. The DNA for the CDR3 is TGTGCCAGCAGCTTAGACCGGGGTAGTTTCTCAGATACGCAGTATTTT. It translates to CASSLDRGSFSDTQYF.

This chain uses TRBV5-4 with TRBJ2-2, with D possibly matching TRBD1 (6 bases). The germline V gene encodes CDR1 SGHNT and CDR2 YYREEE (reference sequence). CDR3 length: 15 residues. V dropped 4 bases and J dropped 3 bases, with 13 bases sitting between them. CDR3 protein: CASSPSAGDTGELFF. CDR3 bases: TGTGCCAGCAGCCCGTCGGCAGGGGACACCGGGGAGCTGTTTTTT. The variable domain in full, completed from reference TRBV5-4 and TRBJ2-2, reads ETGVTQSPTHLIKTRGQQVTLRCSSQSGHNTVSWYQQALGQGPQFIFQYYREEENGRGNFPPRFSGLQFPNYSSELNVNALELDDSALYLCASSPSAGDTGELFFGEGSRLTVL.

The rearrangement uses TRBV5-1 and TRBJ1-5, with a weak D call TRBD1 (5 bases). The CDR3 has 15 residues. Per the germline V gene, CDR1 is SGHRS and CDR2 is YFSETQ. The V end was cut by 7 bases, the J end by 6 bases, with 20 bases between. CDR3 amino acids: CASSLGGTDLQPQHF. In DNA, the CDR3 is TGCGCCAGCTCCCTGGGCGGGACGGACCTTCAGCCCCAGCATTTT.

The chain couples TRBV27 to TRBJ2-2; D uncertain. The V end was cut by 2 bases, the J end by 5 bases, with 6 bases between. Looked up from germline, CDR1 is MNHEY and CDR2 is SMNVEV (reference sequence). The CDR3 totals 13 residues. The CDR3 reads CASSLLRTGELFF. The CDR3 nucleotides are TGTGCCAGCAGTTTACTACGTACCGGGGAGCTGTTTTTT.

The gene calls are TRBV12-3 or TRBV12-4 and TRBJ2-7, with 7 bases fitting TRBD1. The CDR3 is 13 amino acids. Trimming at V came to 4 bases and at J to 2 bases, leaving 2 bases not matched to a gene. CDR3 protein: CASSWGTAYEQYF. CDR3 DNA: TGTGCCAGCAGTTGGGGGACAGCCTACGAGCAGTACTTC.

CDR3 nucleotide sequence: TGTGCCACCCAACTCGCCACGAGGAACACTGAAGCTTTCTTT. Residues: CATQLATRNTEAFF. The rearrangement uses TRBV6-5 and TRBJ1-1; D remains ambiguous. Trimming stripped 10 bases from V and 1 base from J, with 16 bases between. This CDR3 region has 14 residues. The germline CDR1 and CDR2 sequences are MNHEY and SVGAGI.

The chain carries TRBV18 and TRBJ2-1, with 11 bases lining up with TRBD2. J gave up 7 bases and V 0 bases, and 14 bases lay outside the gene matches. Germline values: CDR1 KGHSH, CDR2 LQKENI. CDR3 size: 19 residues. The CDR3: CASSPPTLGSGRARNEQFF. DNA for the CDR3: TGTGCCAGCTCACCACCGACCCTTGGTAGCGGGAGGGCCCGGAATGAGCAGTTCTTC.

The table lists this clone with a count of one. The chain recombines TRBV3-1 (or the pseudogene TRBV3-2) with TRBJ1-6; D is possibly TRBD1 (6 bases). Trimming removed 2 bases from V and 10 bases from J, with 12 bases in between. The CDR3 is 14 amino acids. Per germline, CDR1 LGHDT and CDR2 YNNKEL (reference sequence). The CDR3 nucleotides are TGTGCCAGCAGCCAACAGGGGCCGGGCTCACCCCTCCACTTT. Protein: CASSQQGPGSPLHF.

The CDR3 nucleotides read TGTGCCAGCAGCTTCGAACCATCGAACAGGGGGACCGGGGAGCTGTTTTTT. It translates to CASSFEPSNRGTGELFF. This chain connects TRBV7-9 to TRBJ2-2; 8 positions agree with TRBD1. The CDR3 has 17 residues. Germline lookup yields CDR1 SEHNR and CDR2 FQNEAQ (reference sequence). Germline trimming cut 3 bases from V and 5 bases from J; bases unmatched to any gene: 11.

The CDR3 coding sequence is TGTGCCACCAGGCTCACGATTACTCACAATGAGCAGTTCTTC. This sequence encodes CATRLTITHNEQFF. The rearrangement joins TRBV27 to TRBJ2-1, with no clear D. Germline V CDR1 and CDR2: MNHEY, SMNVEV (reference sequence). The CDR3 runs to 14 residues. Deletions cut 10 bases from V and 5 bases from J, with 18 bases between.

J is TRBJ2-1 and V is TRBV29-1; 8 bases fit TRBD1. CDR1 and CDR2 from the germline V gene are SQVTM and ANQGSEA. V was clipped by 6 bases and J by 9 bases; unmatched bases: 10. The CDR3 length is 13 residues. Here the CDR3 DNA reads TGCAGCGTCACGGACAGGGAAGGGAGTGAGCAGTTCTTC. This codes for CSVTDREGSEQFF.

The rearrangement links TRBV2 to TRBJ1-5, with D tentatively TRBD1 (6 bases). The V end was cut by 5 bases, the J end by 7 bases, with 9 bases between. Germline CDR1 is SNHLY and CDR2 is FYNNEI. This CDR3 comprises 12 residues. The CDR3 bases are TGTGCCAGCAGTTCAGACAGGCAGCCCCAGCATTTT. It encodes CASSSDRQPQHF.

The rearrangement joins TRBV3-1 (or the pseudogene TRBV3-2) to TRBJ2-4; D perhaps matches TRBD2 (5 bases). Trimming took 1 base from V and 3 from J, leaving 10 bases between them. Germline assignment: CDR1 LGHDT and CDR2 YNNKEL (reference sequence). The CDR3 extends over 15 amino acids. The chain's CDR3 is CASSQGSGVKNIQYF. CDR3 DNA sequence: TGTGCCAGCAGCCAAGGTTCCGGGGTCAAAAACATTCAGTACTTC.

This clone was recorded only once. The chain combines TRBV5-1 with TRBJ2-5; D might be TRBD1 (6 bases). V was clipped by 3 bases and J by 2 bases, with 14 bases between them. The CDR3 consists of 15 residues. CDR1 and CDR2 from the germline V gene are SGHRS and YFSETQ. In DNA, the CDR3 is TGCGCCAGCAGCTATATTTCAGGGGCGCAAGAGACCCAGTACTTC. Translating gives CASSYISGAQETQYF. The whole variable domain, remainder taken from reference TRBV5-1 and TRBJ2-5, is KAGVTQTPRYLIKTRGQQVTLSCSPISGHRSVSWYQQTPGQGLQFLFEYFSETQRNKGNFPGRFSGRQFSNSRSEMNVSTLELGDSALYLCASSYISGAQETQYFGPGTRLLVL.

J is TRBJ1-1 and V is TRBV10-3; no reliable D call. CDR3 length: 14 amino acids. Trimming removed 0 bases at V and 3 bases at J, with 8 bases between. The germline gives CDR1 ENHRY, CDR2 SYGVKD. The CDR3 nucleotides are TGTGCCATCAGTGAGTCTGAACAGTACACTGAAGCTTTCTTT. The encoded protein is CAISESEQYTEAFF.

This rearrangement joins TRBV5-1 to TRBJ2-5; 10 bases fit TRBD1. J lost 5 bases, V lost 3 bases, and 1 base had no gene match. The CDR3 sequence is 13 residues long. Germline V gene data show CDR1 as SGHRS and CDR2 as YFSETQ. The CDR3 protein is CASSSTGGETQYF. The CDR3 DNA reads TGCGCCAGCAGCTCGACAGGGGGCGAGACCCAGTACTTC.

The chain joins TRBV7-9 to TRBJ2-1; 9 positions match TRBD2. Germline V gene sequence: CDR1 SEHNR, CDR2 FQNEAQ (reference sequence). The junction had 10 bases not matched to a gene; V was cut back by 1 base and J by 9 bases. The CDR3 consists of 16 residues. In DNA form, the CDR3 reads TGTGCCAGCAGCTTAGGGGGTAGCGGGAGCTTCCTTGAGCAGTTCTTC. This sequence encodes CASSLGGSGSFLEQFF.

The genes are TRBV19 and TRBJ2-2; the match to TRBD1 covers 10 bases. The CDR3 is 15 residues long. Germline V gene sequence: CDR1 LNHDA, CDR2 SQIVND (reference sequence). J lost 3 bases, V lost 7 bases, and 5 bases had no gene match. The CDR3 nucleotides read TGTGCCAGTAATCCGACAGGGGGCGACACCGGGGAGCTGTTTTTT. Its protein product is CASNPTGGDTGELFF.

The chain employs TRBV7-8 and TRBJ2-5; 12 nucleotides agree with TRBD2. V lost 8 bases to trimming and J lost 5 bases; unmatched junction nucleotides: 15. The CDR3 runs to 17 residues. Germline V gene sequence: CDR1 SGHVS, CDR2 FQNEAQ. CDR3 sequence: CASGPGLAGGLFETQYF. DNA for the CDR3: TGTGCCAGCGGTCCCGGCCTAGCGGGGGGGTTATTCGAGACCCAGTACTTC.

The chain links TRBV4-1 to TRBJ2-5; TRBD2 matches at 7 bases. Trimming cost V 5 bases and J 1 base; bases outside gene matches: 10. CDR1 and CDR2 (germline): MGHRA, YSYEKL. This CDR3 contains 16 residues. The CDR3 loop is CASSLRTRVLQETQYF. For the CDR3, the DNA is TGCGCCAGCAGCTTACGGACTAGAGTTCTCCAAGAGACCCAGTACTTC.

The V and J genes are TRBV12-5 and TRBJ1-5; D gene ambiguous. V was trimmed by 3 bases and J by 2 bases, leaving 17 bases between them. Per germline, CDR1 LGHNT and CDR2 FRNRAP. CDR3 length: 17 residues. CDR3 in amino acids: CASGFHPGEFGNQPQHF. In nucleotides, the CDR3 is TGTGCTAGTGGTTTCCACCCGGGAGAGTTTGGCAATCAGCCCCAGCATTTT.

The CDR3 DNA reads as TGTGCCACTGGGACAGGCCAGTCCCAGCAAGAGACCCAGTACTTC. It yields the protein CATGTGQSQQETQYF. The chain carries TRBV10-3 and TRBJ2-5; 8 bases match TRBD1. CDR3 size: 15 residues. Looked up from germline, CDR1 is ENHRY and CDR2 is SYGVKD. Trimming at V came to 10 bases and at J to 2 bases, leaving 12 bases not matched to a gene.

This clone was seen a single time. The V gene is TRBV18, the J gene TRBJ1-2, with 9 bases fitting TRBD1. The V gene's germline CDR1 is KGHSH and CDR2 LQKENI. There are 16 residues in the CDR3. V gave up 5 bases and J gave up 5 bases; unmatched junction bases: 12. The chain's CDR3 is CASSGDRVVPLYGYTF. CDR3 in DNA: TGTGCCAGCTCAGGGGACAGGGTAGTGCCCTTGTATGGCTACACCTTC.

The chain couples TRBV5-4 to TRBJ2-6; no firm D call. The CDR3 contains 18 residues. The germline gives CDR1 SGHNT, CDR2 YYREEE (reference sequence). V was pared by 4 bases and J by 0 bases, with 17 bases between. The chain's CDR3 is CASSPASRRSSGANVLTF. For the CDR3, the DNA is TGTGCCAGCAGCCCCGCCTCGCGGCGCAGCTCTGGGGCCAACGTCCTGACTTTC.

The chain carries TRBV15 and TRBJ2-2; the match to TRBD1 covers 11 bases. The CDR3 is 16 residues long. Germline V lookup: CDR1 LNHNV, CDR2 YYDKDF (reference sequence). Trimming removed 3 bases from V and 0 bases from J; junction bases left unmatched: 0. CDR3 nucleotides: TGTGCCACCAGCAGGGGACAGGGGGCGAACACCGGGGAGCTGTTTTTT. It translates to CATSRGQGANTGELFF.

This clone was seen a single time. V gene TRBV28 combines with J gene TRBJ1-5; D gene ambiguous. The V gene's germline CDR1 is MDHEN and CDR2 SYDVKM. The CDR3 covers 14 residues. Trimming took off 5 bases at V and 0 bases at J, with 8 bases between the two ends. Here the CDR3 DNA reads TGTGCCAGCAGTACACCGGGTAGCAATCAGCCCCAGCATTTT. This sequence encodes CASSTPGSNQPQHF.

The rearrangement joins TRBV7-9 to TRBJ1-5, with 8 nucleotides matching TRBD1. V gave up 0 bases and J gave up 2 bases; unmatched junction bases: 6. The germline gives CDR1 SEHNR, CDR2 FQNEAQ (reference sequence). The CDR3 is made up of 17 amino acids. In DNA form, the CDR3 reads TGTGCCAGCAGCTTAGCCGGTGGACAGGGAGGCAATCAGCCCCAGCATTTT. It specifies CASSLAGGQGGNQPQHF.